The next 9 T cell receptor beta chains were all read from a single sample in a study of OX40 agonist ivuxolimab in advanced cancers. Here immunoSEQ multiplex PCR was the method, and the copy in TCRdb shows in-frame clones only, minus some. The table lists roughly 43,000 clones, 82% of them singletons. The sequenced sample was CD4+ or CD8+ T cells sorted from blood, obtained in a trial of the OX40 agonist ivuxolimab. These receptors were taken from an adult with an advanced solid tumor such as melanoma, head and neck, liver or kidney cancer.

J is TRBJ2-1 and V is TRBV6-1; TRBD1 aligns across 9 bases. CDR1 is MNHNS and CDR2 is SASEGT in the germline V gene. The CDR3 sequence is 12 residues long. V shed 6 bases and J 13 bases; nucleotides not matched to a gene: 7. Written as DNA, the CDR3 is TGTGCCAGCAGGGACAGGGGATTCAGACAGTTCTTC. It codes for CASRDRGFRQFF.

The table lists this clone with a count of one. J is TRBJ2-7 and V is TRBV19; D might be TRBD1 (6 bases). The V gene lost 6 bases and the J gene lost 6 bases, with 18 bases spanning the gap. The germline V gene has CDR1 LNHDA and CDR2 SQIVND (reference sequence). The CDR3 runs 14 residues. The CDR3: CASSPAPTGTEQYF. For the CDR3, the DNA is TGTGCCAGTAGCCCAGCGCCGACAGGTACCGAGCAGTACTTC.

The rearrangement uses TRBV30 and TRBJ2-7, with 11 bases lining up with TRBD2. After removal of 4 bases from V and 4 bases from J, the junction contained 6 bases not matched to a gene. The germline CDR1 and CDR2 sequences are GTSNPN and SVGIG (reference sequence). The CDR3 extends over 14 amino acids. CDR3 amino acids: CAWTHSGGGYEQYF. The CDR3, as DNA: TGTGCCTGGACTCATAGCGGGGGGGGTTACGAGCAGTACTTC. The full variable domain, with the rest looked up from reference TRBV30 and TRBJ2-7, is SQTIHQWPATLVQPVGSPLSLECTVEGTSNPNLYWYRQAAGRGLQLLFYSVGIGQISSEVPQNLSASRPQDRQFILSSKKLLLSDSGFYLCAWTHSGGGYEQYFGPGTRLTVT.

This sequence joins TRBV7-6 and TRBJ2-5; 12 nucleotides match TRBD2. CDR3 length equals 18 residues. V gave up 2 bases and J gave up 4 bases; unmatched junction bases: 11. Looked up from germline, CDR1 is SGHVS and CDR2 is FNYEAQ. The CDR3 region has the DNA TGTGCCAGCAGCTTAAGGCCTCCGACTAGCGGGGGATTAGAGACCCAGTACTTC. This sequence encodes CASSLRPPTSGGLETQYF.

This sequence joins TRBV5-1 and TRBJ1-2; no firm D call. Trimming stripped 0 bases from V and 4 bases from J, with 7 bases between. This CDR3 region has 13 residues. Germline-derived CDR1 and CDR2 are SGHRS and YFSETQ. Here the CDR3 DNA reads TGCGCCAGCAGCTTGGAACCCTTCTATGGCTACACCTTC. Translating it yields CASSLEPFYGYTF.

This clone was observed once. The V call is TRBV5-1, the J call TRBJ2-3; D not certain. Germline assignment: CDR1 SGHRS and CDR2 YFSETQ. Trimming removed 2 bases at V and 2 bases at J, with 9 bases between. CDR3 length: 14 residues. The CDR3 DNA follows: TGCGCCAGCAGCTTAGGCCAGCTCACAGATACGCAGTATTTT. This gives the protein CASSLGQLTDTQYF.

This chain links TRBV30 with TRBJ2-7; D possibly matches TRBD1 or TRBD2 (6 bases each). The V gene lost 1 base and the J gene lost 6 bases, with 16 bases spanning the gap. The V gene's germline CDR1 is GTSNPN and CDR2 SVGIG (reference sequence). The CDR3 consists of 14 residues. The CDR3 nucleotides read TGTGCCTGGAGTGCGGGACCGGGGGCGGCCGAGCAGTACTTC. Its protein product is CAWSAGPGAAEQYF.

In its sample, this clone was seen once. This chain connects TRBV5-1 to TRBJ2-7; D might be TRBD1 (6 bases). The V end lost 0 bases, the J end lost 3 bases, and 19 bases lay between the germline ends. The CDR3 loop spans 17 amino acids. Germline assignment: CDR1 SGHRS and CDR2 YFSETQ. The CDR3 DNA follows: TGCGCCAGCAGCTTGGGTAGCACAGGGAATTTTTACTACGAGCAGTACTTC. Its translation: CASSLGSTGNFYYEQYF.

The chain joins TRBV7-2 to TRBJ2-5, with D possibly matching TRBD1 (5 bases). The CDR3 sequence is 14 residues long. Germline values: CDR1 SGHTA, CDR2 FQGNSA. V lost 1 base, J lost 2 bases, and 8 bases lay in between. The DNA of the CDR3 is TGTGCCAGCAGCTTAGGTACAGGTCAAGAGACCCAGTACTTC. Amino acids: CASSLGTGQETQYF.